Below are 18 T cell receptor beta chains sequenced from a single sample in a study of blood T cell repertoires in COVID-19. Sequencing used immunoSEQ multiplex PCR; TCRdb keeps in-frame clones, though not all of them. The sample has tens of thousands of clones, roughly 85% seen once; the top ten hold about 8.1%. Material for sequencing was peripheral blood. These receptors originate from a man in his thirties or forties with acute or convalescent COVID-19.

This clone was found once. V is TRBV23-1 and J is TRBJ2-7; 7 bases fit TRBD1. TRBV23-1 carries the ORF label, with uncertain function. The CDR3 contains 14 residues. The V and J ends lost 3 bases and 3 bases, in that order; junction bases with no gene match: 5. CDR3 sequence: CASSHRGFVYEQYF. The CDR3 DNA is TGCGCCAGCAGTCACAGGGGGTTTGTCTACGAGCAGTACTTC.

The rearrangement links TRBV28 to TRBJ1-3; weak D call: TRBD1 (5 bases). The CDR3 covers 15 residues. Trimming took 5 bases from V and 0 from J, leaving 11 bases between them. Looked up from germline, CDR1 is MDHEN and CDR2 is SYDVKM. This chain's CDR3 is CASSTRGVSGNTIYF. CDR3 DNA sequence: TGTGCCAGCAGTACCCGGGGGGTCTCTGGAAACACCATATATTTT.

The chain carries TRBV19 and TRBJ2-1; D perhaps matches TRBD1 (6 bases). V dropped 4 bases and J dropped 3 bases, with 19 bases sitting between them. The CDR3 is made up of 17 amino acids. Germline V gene sequence: CDR1 LNHDA, CDR2 SQIVND (reference sequence). The CDR3 spells CASSTPHRALGYNEQFF. The CDR3 DNA follows: TGTGCCAGTAGTACACCTCACAGGGCCCTTGGCTACAATGAGCAGTTCTTC.

The rearrangement uses TRBV5-4 and TRBJ1-2; TRBD1 matches 9 bases. V gave up 0 bases and J gave up 1 base; unmatched junction bases: 1. This CDR3 is 15 amino acids long. CDR1 is SGHNT and CDR2 is YYREEE in the germline V gene (reference sequence). CDR3 loop: CASSLDRGHNYGYTF. The CDR3 nucleotides read TGTGCCAGCAGCTTGGACAGGGGGCATAACTATGGCTACACCTTC.

This clone was detected only a few times. The chain recombines TRBV27 with TRBJ2-3; D uncertain. Trimming stripped 8 bases from V and 0 bases from J, with 15 bases between. CDR3 length: 15 amino acids. Germline loops: CDR1 MNHEY, CDR2 SMNVEV (reference sequence). CDR3 nucleotide sequence: TGTGCCAGCTCCCCCCGACATTATAGCACAGATACGCAGTATTTT. Residues: CASSPRHYSTDTQYF.

The chain recombines TRBV24-1 with TRBJ2-3; 13 bases fit TRBD2. The CDR3 runs 16 residues. Germline V CDR1 and CDR2: KGHDR, SFDVKD. V shed 3 bases, J shed 4 bases, and the junction held 3 bases outside the gene matches. The CDR3, as DNA: TGTGCCACCAGTGATCCAGGGACTAGCGGGGCAGATACGCAGTATTTT. Its protein is CATSDPGTSGADTQYF.

The gene calls are TRBV7-9 and TRBJ2-7; 9 bases are shared with TRBD1. CDR1 is SEHNR, CDR2 FQNEAQ, per germline (reference sequence). The ends lost 5 bases at V and 5 bases at J; junction bases unmatched: 13. The CDR3 has 16 amino acids. The CDR3, as DNA: TGTGCCAGCAGCCCACCCACTTACAGGGGGCCGAACGAGCAGTACTTC. Translating gives CASSPPTYRGPNEQYF.

The rearrangement joins TRBV7-8 to TRBJ2-2; 7 bases match TRBD1. There are 15 residues in the CDR3. Germline trimming cut 3 bases from V and 2 bases from J; bases unmatched to any gene: 3. Germline V lookup: CDR1 SGHVS, CDR2 FQNEAQ. The CDR3 is CASSFGTANTGELFF. In DNA, the CDR3 is TGTGCCAGCAGCTTCGGGACAGCTAACACCGGGGAGCTGTTTTTT.

The chain carries TRBV19 and TRBJ2-1; D unresolved. From germline, CDR1 is LNHDA and CDR2 SQIVND (reference sequence). The CDR3 has 13 amino acids. With 11 bases removed from V and 6 bases from J, the gap between germline ends came to 17 bases. The CDR3 DNA sequence: TGTGCCTCCTCGAGAGGTCAGTCCAATGAGCAGTTCTTC. As protein: CASSRGQSNEQFF.

V is TRBV28 and J is TRBJ2-1; tentatively, D is TRBD1 (6 bases). V lost 4 bases, J lost 7 bases, and 26 bases lay in between. This CDR3 spans 18 amino acids. Germline loops: CDR1 MDHEN, CDR2 SYDVKM. The CDR3 sequence is CASSSRYTGTNQINEQFF. CDR3 in DNA: TGTGCCAGCAGTTCCAGATACACCGGGACAAACCAGATTAATGAGCAGTTCTTC.

This clone was seen just once. The chain employs TRBV7-9 and TRBJ1-4; 10 nucleotides align to TRBD1. Trimming removed 7 bases from V and 8 bases from J; junction bases left unmatched: 7. CDR1 is SEHNR, CDR2 FQNEAQ, per germline (reference sequence). The CDR3 contains 14 residues. CDR3: CASTRDRGSEKLFF. The CDR3 nucleotides read TGTGCCAGCACCCGGGACAGGGGAAGCGAAAAACTGTTTTTT. Looking up the rest from reference TRBV7-9 and TRBJ1-4 gives the full variable domain: DTGVSQNPRHKITKRGQNVTFRCDPISEHNRLYWYRQTLGQGPEFLTYFQNEAQLEKSRLLSDRFSAERPKGSFSTLEIQRTEQGDSAMYLCASTRDRGSEKLFFGSGTQLSVL.

The genes are TRBV15 and TRBJ2-1, with 13 bases lining up with TRBD2. J was trimmed by 1 base and V by 9 bases; bases with no gene match: 15. The CDR3 is made up of 19 amino acids. Germline V gene data show CDR1 as LNHNV and CDR2 as YYDKDF (reference sequence). Here the CDR3 reads CATSGLAGVRNESYNEQFF. The CDR3 DNA is TGTGCCACGAGCGGACTAGCGGGAGTGAGGAATGAGTCCTACAATGAGCAGTTCTTC.

The V call is TRBV5-1, the J call TRBJ2-1; 8 bases align to TRBD1. Germline assignment: CDR1 SGHRS and CDR2 YFSETQ. J gave up 5 bases and V 5 bases, and 3 bases lay outside the gene matches. The CDR3 has 13 residues. The CDR3 reads CASRDRVDNEQFF. The CDR3 DNA follows: TGCGCCAGCAGGGACAGGGTCGACAATGAGCAGTTCTTC.

The gene calls are TRBV19 and TRBJ1-1, with D perhaps matching TRBD1 (5 bases). The CDR3 spans 15 residues. The germline V gene has CDR1 LNHDA and CDR2 SQIVND (reference sequence). V lost 5 bases to trimming and J lost 0 bases, with 13 bases between them. In DNA, the CDR3 is TGTGCCAGTAGTCTCCGACAGAATCTGAACACTGAAGCTTTCTTT. Encoded protein: CASSLRQNLNTEAFF.

The chain couples TRBV5-1 to TRBJ2-1; 11 nucleotides align to TRBD2. This CDR3 is built from 16 residues. Unmatched junction bases numbered 7, after V lost 4 bases and J lost 4 bases. In germline, CDR1 is SGHRS, CDR2 YFSETQ. DNA for the CDR3: TGCGCCAGCAGCCTTCCGACTAGCGGGATTTACAATGAGCAGTTCTTC. It codes for CASSLPTSGIYNEQFF. The whole variable domain, remainder taken from reference TRBV5-1 and TRBJ2-1, is KAGVTQTPRYLIKTRGQQVTLSCSPISGHRSVSWYQQTPGQGLQFLFEYFSETQRNKGNFPGRFSGRQFSNSRSEMNVSTLELGDSALYLCASSLPTSGIYNEQFFGPGTRLTVL.

This chain uses TRBV18 with TRBJ2-1; 8 bases map to TRBD2. The CDR3 spans 18 residues. V trimming: 1 base; J trimming: 4 bases; junction bases outside the gene matches: 12. Germline CDR1 KGHSH, CDR2 LQKENI. The CDR3 region is CASSPHSGTGGGYNEQFF. The CDR3 DNA is TGTGCCAGCTCACCACATAGCGGGACCGGGGGGGGATACAATGAGCAGTTCTTC.

The chain uses TRBV4-1 and TRBJ2-7, with 13 bases fitting TRBD2. CDR3 length: 20 residues. Germline assignment: CDR1 MGHRA and CDR2 YSYEKL. The junction had 14 bases not matched to a gene; V was cut back by 2 bases and J by 1 base. CDR3 region: CASSQFFETSGRLRSYEQYF. The CDR3 nucleotides are TGCGCCAGCAGCCAATTCTTTGAGACTAGCGGGAGGCTAAGGTCCTACGAGCAGTACTTC.

The chain uses TRBV29-1 and TRBJ1-1; 8 positions match TRBD1. The CDR3 covers 14 residues. The germline gives CDR1 SQVTM, CDR2 ANQGSEA. Germline trimming cut 4 bases from V and 1 base from J; bases unmatched to any gene: 5. DNA of the CDR3: TGCAGCGTTGGTAGACAGGGGCAGAACACTGAAGCTTTCTTT. Protein product: CSVGRQGQNTEAFF.